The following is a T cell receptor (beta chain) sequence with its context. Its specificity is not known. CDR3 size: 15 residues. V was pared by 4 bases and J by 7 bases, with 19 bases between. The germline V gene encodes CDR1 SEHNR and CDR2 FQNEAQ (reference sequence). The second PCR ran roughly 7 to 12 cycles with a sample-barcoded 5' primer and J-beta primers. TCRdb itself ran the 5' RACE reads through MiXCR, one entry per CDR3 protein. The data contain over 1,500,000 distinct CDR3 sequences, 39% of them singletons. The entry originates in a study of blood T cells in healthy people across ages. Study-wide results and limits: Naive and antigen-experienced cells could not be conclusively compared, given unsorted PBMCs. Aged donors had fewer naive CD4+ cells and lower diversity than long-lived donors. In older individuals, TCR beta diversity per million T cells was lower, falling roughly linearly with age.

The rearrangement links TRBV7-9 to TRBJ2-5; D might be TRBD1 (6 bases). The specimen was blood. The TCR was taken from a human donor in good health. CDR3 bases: TGTGCCAGCAGCTCAGTACAGGCAGGGGAAGTGACCCAGTACTTC. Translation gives CASSSVQAGEVTQYF.